Listed here is a single T cell receptor (beta chain). The sample belongs to a study of blood T cell repertoires in COVID-19. Whole-study context: Sources were T cells, B-cell-depleted T cells, or PBMCs; the material itself was cDNA or gDNA.

In the study's own analysis: The assay estimated nucleated cells by amplifying reference gene primers. Assay used: immunoSEQ multiplex PCR; TCRdb lists only in-frame clones, some missing. From that table come the V and J calls and clone size; the DNA was used to work out D and trimming. The table includes tens of thousands of clones, around 85% detected once. This clonotype originated in a human donor with active COVID-19. The donor label of this sample is uncertain. Sequenced material: peripheral blood.

CDR3 sequence reads: CSGGQTNTEAFF. CDR3 bases: TGCAGCGGAGGACAGACGAACACTGAAGCTTTCTTT. This rearrangement joins TRBV29-1 to TRBJ1-1; perhaps TRBD1 as D (6 bases). The CDR3 has 12 residues. V dropped 7 bases and J dropped 1 base, with 10 bases sitting between them. Germline CDR1 SQVTM, CDR2 ANQGSEA.